One sample yielded the 19 T cell receptor beta chains listed below, sequenced in a study of long-term antiretroviral therapy in people with HIV. At the survey level, the v3.0 immunoSEQ assay was run. The protocol was immunoSEQ multiplex PCR, while the TCRdb copy is restricted to in-frame clones and leaves out a portion. The sample holds about 16,000 clones, roughly 80% seen once. Sequenced here: unsorted PBMCs, sampled 1.2 years before starting antiretroviral therapy. The receptor set was obtained from a young man with HIV.

The chain uses TRBV25-1 and TRBJ1-1, with a tentative D call TRBD1 (6 bases). The V and J ends lost 0 bases and 7 bases respectively, with 15 bases between them. The germline V gene encodes CDR1 MGHDK and CDR2 SYGVNS. CDR3 size: 15 residues. The CDR3 here is CASSEYGGEVLEAFF. The CDR3 coding sequence is TGTGCCAGCAGTGAATATGGGGGCGAGGTTCTTGAAGCTTTCTTT.

This clone was seen a handful of times. The V and J genes are TRBV4-3 and TRBJ1-2; no firm D call. CDR1 and CDR2 from the germline V gene are LGHNA and YSLEER. The CDR3 is made up of 15 amino acids. V was pared by 1 base and J by 4 bases, with 13 bases between. The CDR3 DNA reads TGCGCCAGCAGCCAAGCCGCCGGGGTTGGCTATGGCTACACCTTC. Translating gives CASSQAAGVGYGYTF.

The rearrangement links TRBV19 to TRBJ1-2, with unresolved D. Germline assignment: CDR1 LNHDA and CDR2 SQIVND (reference sequence). This CDR3 is 15 amino acids long. Deletions cut 6 bases from V and 0 bases from J, with 14 bases between. CDR3 bases: TGTGCCAGTAGGAAGCCCGCAGAAGCTAACTATGGCTACACCTTC. Its translation is CASRKPAEANYGYTF. Looking up the rest from reference TRBV19 and TRBJ1-2 gives the full variable domain: DGGITQSPKYLFRKEGQNVTLSCEQNLNHDAMYWYRQDPGQGLRLIYYSQIVNDFQKGDIAEGYSVSREKKESFPLTVTSAQKNPTAFYLCASRKPAEANYGYTFGSGTRLTVV.

The chain couples TRBV19 to TRBJ1-1; 9 bases are a match to TRBD1. Trimming cost V 7 bases and J 2 bases; bases outside gene matches: 5. This CDR3 is 14 amino acids long. CDR1 and CDR2 from the germline V gene are LNHDA and SQIVND (reference sequence). The CDR3 DNA reads TGTGCCAGTACCACAGGGGGCGGAAACACTGAAGCTTTCTTT. It yields the protein CASTTGGGNTEAFF.

This chain connects TRBV19 to TRBJ2-1, with TRBD2 identical over 15 bases. There are 18 residues in the CDR3. CDR1 LNHDA and CDR2 SQIVND come from the germline V gene (reference sequence). Unmatched junction bases numbered 5, after V lost 1 base and J lost 4 bases. The CDR3 nucleotides read TGTGCCAGTAGTATAGCCCGCGGACTAGCGGGAGGGTACAATGAGCAGTTCTTC. Residues: CASSIARGLAGGYNEQFF.

J is TRBJ1-4 and V is TRBV10-3, with a possible D match to TRBD1 (5 bases). The germline gives CDR1 ENHRY, CDR2 SYGVKD. The CDR3 is 13 residues long. The V and J ends lost 11 bases and 7 bases respectively, with 17 bases between them. The CDR3 DNA sequence: TGTGCCGTGGCCCGAGGCGGGGGTGAAAAACTGTTTTTT. This codes for CAVARGGGEKLFF.

The chain is built from TRBV10-3 and TRBJ2-7; TRBD1 matches at 9 bases. CDR3 length: 15 amino acids. V gave up 0 bases and J gave up 5 bases; unmatched junction bases: 5. From germline, CDR1 is ENHRY and CDR2 SYGVKD. The CDR3 DNA reads as TGTGCCATCAGTGAGTCACAGGACAGGGGACACGAGCAGTACTTC. Amino acids: CAISESQDRGHEQYF.

The genes are TRBV11-2 and TRBJ2-7, with 8 positions matching TRBD1. V dropped 4 bases and J dropped 3; count of bases not matched to a gene: 5. This CDR3 contains 14 residues. Germline values: CDR1 SGHAT, CDR2 FQNNGV. The CDR3 is CASSSRTGLYEQYF. DNA for the CDR3: TGTGCCAGCAGCTCCCGGACAGGGCTCTACGAGCAGTACTTC.

J is TRBJ1-2 and V is TRBV7-9; tentatively, D is TRBD1 (5 bases). Germline CDR1 reads SEHNR; CDR2 reads FQNEAQ (reference sequence). The V and J ends lost 5 bases and 5 bases respectively, with 12 bases between them. CDR3 size: 13 residues. The CDR3 region is CASSPGTGYGYTF. The CDR3 DNA is TGTGCCAGCAGCCCTGGGACGGGTTATGGCTACACCTTC.

The chain has TRBV27 and TRBJ2-7; 9 bases map to TRBD1. Unmatched junction bases numbered 6, after V lost 6 bases and J lost 0 bases. Looked up from germline, CDR1 is MNHEY and CDR2 is SMNVEV (reference sequence). This CDR3 has 15 amino acids. The CDR3 spells CASRSTGGPSYEQYF. In DNA form, the CDR3 reads TGTGCCAGCAGATCTACAGGGGGCCCCTCCTACGAGCAGTACTTC.

V is TRBV7-8 and J is TRBJ1-1; D is unresolved. The CDR3 is 13 amino acids. Germline V gene lookup returns CDR1 SGHVS and CDR2 FQNEAQ. Trimming cost V 1 base and J 10 bases, with 13 bases left between them. The CDR3 DNA follows: TGTGCCAGCAGCTTAGGGGTGGGCAGGCCAGCTTTCTTT. It translates to CASSLGVGRPAFF.

The CDR3 here is CSVLGGQPYEQYF. The CDR3 region has the DNA TGCAGCGTTTTGGGGGGGCAGCCCTACGAGCAGTACTTC. The chain carries TRBV29-1 and TRBJ2-7, with D perhaps matching TRBD2 (7 bases). The CDR3 consists of 13 residues. Germline CDR1 and CDR2: SQVTM and ANQGSEA. V lost 5 bases to trimming and J lost 2 bases, with 13 bases between them.

V and J are TRBV29-1 and TRBJ1-2, with D hard to call. Germline lookup yields CDR1 SQVTM and CDR2 ANQGSEA. The V end was cut by 2 bases, the J end by 1 base, with 11 bases between. The CDR3 runs 14 residues. The CDR3 DNA follows: TGCAGCGTTGAACGGGCTACCCTTAACTATGGCTACACCTTC. It translates to CSVERATLNYGYTF.

The V call is TRBV9, the J call TRBJ1-2; unclear D gene. This CDR3 comprises 13 residues. Looked up from germline, CDR1 is SGDLS and CDR2 is YYNGEE. The V gene lost 4 bases and the J gene lost 6 bases, with 13 bases spanning the gap. CDR3 in DNA: TGTGCCAGCAGCCCACCGGCCGGACATGGCTACACCTTC. Protein sequence: CASSPPAGHGYTF.

This clone was found once. The chain employs TRBV6-1 and TRBJ2-7; TRBD1 or TRBD2 may be the D gene (5 bases each). Germline lookup yields CDR1 MNHNS and CDR2 SASEGT. The V and J ends lost 7 bases and 7 bases respectively, with 17 bases between them. The CDR3 loop spans 13 amino acids. CDR3 sequence reads: CASNIFGAREQYF. In DNA form, the CDR3 reads TGTGCCAGCAACATTTTCGGGGCGCGAGAGCAGTACTTC.

The J gene is TRBJ2-7, the V gene TRBV6-1; maybe TRBD2 (6 bases). Trimming shortened V by 1 base and J by 4 bases, and 17 bases separated the two germline ends. CDR1 and CDR2 (germline): MNHNS, SASEGT. The CDR3 consists of 16 residues. The CDR3 nucleotides are TGTGCCAGCAGTGAAGGCGGGGTTGGCGGTCAATACGAGCAGTACTTC. Translated, it gives CASSEGGVGGQYEQYF.

The chain employs TRBV18 and TRBJ2-2; no clear D. Germline V lookup: CDR1 KGHSH, CDR2 LQKENI. CDR3 length equals 13 residues. Trimming shortened V by 3 bases and J by 6 bases, and 8 bases separated the two germline ends. The DNA of the CDR3 is TGTGCCAGCTCACCGCCCGTGGCCGGGGAGCTGTTTTTT. Encoded protein: CASSPPVAGELFF.

This clone was found a few times. The gene calls are TRBV28 and TRBJ2-2; no definite D call. CDR1 and CDR2 from the germline V gene are MDHEN and SYDVKM. With 7 bases removed from V and 4 bases from J, the gap between germline ends came to 7 bases. The CDR3 has 12 residues. DNA of the CDR3: TGTGCCAGCACTTCCCTCACCGGGGAGCTGTTTTTT. As protein: CASTSLTGELFF.

This sequence joins TRBV19 and TRBJ2-2; the D is unclear. Per germline, CDR1 LNHDA and CDR2 SQIVND (reference sequence). This CDR3 region has 14 residues. Trimming removed 3 bases from V and 3 bases from J, with 8 bases in between. CDR3 amino acids: CASSIQPHTGELFF. Written as DNA, the CDR3 is TGTGCCAGTAGTATCCAGCCCCACACCGGGGAGCTGTTTTTT.